The rows below give T cell receptor beta chains drawn from one sample of a study of T-cell memory formation after mild COVID-19. One entry per CDR3 protein, called by TCRdb with MiXCR from the 5' RACE reads. The sample includes a few hundred thousand distinct CDR3 sequences, just under 20% of them seen just once. Input material: PBMCs or a T cell subset sorted from them (not recorded which). These receptors were taken from a man between 18 and 35 years old who had mild COVID-19 (a few samples of this study predate the infection). Cell type and time point are not known. Both conserved end residues are part of each CDR3. A D gene is named only where the DNA matches it firmly. Clone size appears in some rows only: once, few, many, or a class for an expanded clone.

clone size | D gene | J gene | V gene | CDR3 protein | CDR3 DNA
- | - | TRBJ2-7 | TRBV7-3 | CASSLTGTSYEQYF | TGTGCCAGCAGCTTAACGGGGACCTCCTACGAGCAGTACTTC
- | TRBD1 | TRBJ1-1 | TRBV20-1 | CSARERGGQGIREAFF | TGCAGTGCTAGAGAGAGGGGCGGACAGGGGATTAGAGAAGCTTTCTTT
few | - | TRBJ2-7 | TRBV4-1 | CASSRTMNRNEQYF | TGCGCCAGCAGCCGAACGATGAACAGGAACGAGCAGTACTTC
- | TRBD2 | TRBJ2-5 | TRBV20-1 | CSATGAGGSETQYF | TGCAGTGCTACGGGAGCGGGGGGGTCGGAGACCCAGTACTTC
- | - | TRBJ1-5 | TRBV12-3/TRBV12-4 | CASSPPTNQPQHF | TGTGCCAGCAGTCCTCCAACTAATCAGCCCCAGCATTTT
- | TRBD1 | TRBJ2-7 | TRBV19 | CASRPTGRGYEQYF | TGTGCCAGTCGGCCGACAGGGCGAGGCTACGAGCAGTACTTC
few | - | TRBJ1-2 | TRBV7-2 | CGMKQVGVIPKLLGYTF | TGTGGGATGAAACAGGTCGGGGTAATCCCCAAGCTACTTGGCTACACCTTC
- | - | TRBJ2-3 | TRBV6-4 | CASSDGEADTQYF | TGTGCCAGCAGTGACGGGGAAGCAGATACGCAGTATTTT
- | - | TRBJ1-4 | TRBV28 | CASGQLLSNEKLFF | TGTGCCTCCGGGCAGCTTCTCTCTAATGAAAAACTGTTTTTT
- | TRBD2 | TRBJ2-1 | TRBV11-3 | CASRPRASGYNEQFF | TGTGCCAGCAGACCCCGAGCTAGCGGCTACAATGAGCAGTTCTTC
- | TRBD2 | TRBJ2-1 | TRBV30 | CAWIRRLAGAYNEQFF | TGTGCCTGGATTCGGAGACTAGCGGGGGCCTACAATGAGCAGTTCTTC
few | - | TRBJ1-5 | TRBV5-1 | CASSLEGREQPQHF | TGCGCCAGCAGCTTGGAGGGGAGGGAACAGCCCCAGCATTTT
- | TRBD1 | TRBJ1-5 | TRBV6-6 | CASFGQGINQPQHF | TGTGCCAGCTTCGGACAGGGCATCAATCAGCCCCAGCATTTT
- | - | TRBJ1-6 | TRBV12-3/TRBV12-4 | CASSPGSQGDSPLHF | TGTGCCAGCAGTCCGGGTTCCCAAGGGGATTCACCCCTCCACTTT
few | - | TRBJ2-3 | TRBV4-3 | CASSQVAASTDTQYF | TGCGCCAGCAGCCAAGTCGCAGCTAGCACAGATACGCAGTATTTT
few | TRBD1 | TRBJ1-1 | TRBV6-2/TRBV6-3 | CASSKGQQNTEAFF | TGTGCCAGCAGTAAGGGACAGCAGAACACTGAAGCTTTCTTT
few | TRBD2 | TRBJ2-4 | TRBV7-6 | CASSLRRGGDIQYF | TGTGCCAGCAGCTTACGACGGGGAGGGGACATTCAGTACTTC
few | TRBD1 | TRBJ1-1 | TRBV5-1 | CARRGRDTEAFF | TGCGCCAGAAGGGGGCGCGACACTGAAGCTTTCTTT
few | TRBD2 | TRBJ2-1 | TRBV7-2 | CASSRTSGGDNEQFF | TGTGCCAGCAGCCGGACTAGCGGGGGAGACAATGAGCAGTTCTTC
- | - | TRBJ2-2 | TRBV7-2 | CASSLGGGTTGELFF | TGTGCCAGCAGCTTAGGAGGTGGGACCACCGGGGAGCTGTTTTTT
few | - | TRBJ1-2 | TRBV7-3 | CASSLEGLRYTF | TGTGCCAGCAGCTTAGAGGGGCTGCGCTACACCTTC
- | - | TRBJ1-1 | TRBV28 | CASSSATPAFF | TGTGCCAGCAGTTCGGCGACGCCGGCTTTCTTT
- | TRBD2 | TRBJ2-1 | TRBV29-1 | CSVAGPAGGYNEQFF | TGCAGCGTTGCAGGTCCAGCGGGGGGTTACAATGAGCAGTTCTTC
- | - | TRBJ1-5 | TRBV6-5 | CASRSQRVSNQPQHF | TGTGCCAGCAGGTCTCAGAGGGTTAGCAATCAGCCCCAGCATTTT
few | - | TRBJ1-1 | TRBV20-1 | CSASYPGEAFF | TGCAGTGCTAGCTATCCAGGGGAAGCTTTCTTT
few | - | TRBJ2-3 | TRBV5-1 | CATRKSGTTDTQYF | TGCGCCACCCGGAAAAGCGGAACCACAGATACGCAGTATTTT
- | TRBD1 | TRBJ2-6 | TRBV20-1 | CSARIDRAVLASGANVLTF | TGCAGTGCTAGAATTGACAGGGCGGTCCTCGCCTCTGGGGCCAACGTCCTGACTTTC
few | TRBD1 | TRBJ1-2 | TRBV18 | CASSPSAGTAPASYGYTF | TGTGCCAGCTCACCTAGCGCCGGGACAGCCCCTGCAAGCTATGGCTACACCTTC
- | - | TRBJ2-2 | TRBV7-2 | CASSHYRDFTGELFF | TGTGCCAGCAGCCACTACAGGGATTTCACCGGGGAGCTGTTTTTT
few | TRBD1 | TRBJ2-3 | TRBV24-1 | CATSETGVRADTQYF | TGTGCCACCAGTGAGACAGGGGTAAGGGCAGATACGCAGTATTTT
few | - | TRBJ2-5 | TRBV4-1 | CASSPGTLPGETQYF | TGCGCCAGCAGCCCGGGGACTCTCCCGGGGGAGACCCAGTACTTC
many | TRBD1 | TRBJ1-1 | TRBV20-1 | CSARPRTGPNTEAFF | TGCAGTGCTAGGCCCCGGACAGGGCCGAACACTGAAGCTTTCTTT
few | - | TRBJ1-2 | TRBV6-5 | CASRSREISPIVYGYTF | TGTGCCAGCAGGTCGCGGGAGATCAGCCCGATAGTCTATGGCTACACCTTC
- | - | TRBJ1-2 | TRBV19 | CASSIDGPYGYTF | TGTGCCAGTAGTATTGACGGGCCCTATGGCTACACCTTC
- | - | TRBJ2-5 | TRBV20-1 | CSVHRRPPETQYF | TGCAGTGTTCACCGCCGGCCCCCAGAGACCCAGTACTTC
many | TRBD1 | TRBJ2-4 | TRBV7-9 | CASSFGQGDPIAKNIQYF | TGTGCCAGCAGCTTCGGACAGGGGGACCCAATAGCCAAAAACATTCAGTACTTC
- | TRBD1 | TRBJ1-4 | TRBV9 | CASSGDRAENNEKLFF | TGTGCCAGCAGCGGTGACAGGGCGGAAAATAATGAAAAACTGTTTTTT
few | - | TRBJ1-1 | TRBV5-1 | CASSTQQGVEAFF | TGCGCCAGCAGCACCCAACAGGGAGTTGAAGCTTTCTTT
few | - | TRBJ2-2 | TRBV7-2 | CASSLELVGPGELFF | TGTGCCAGCAGCTTAGAGTTAGTAGGTCCCGGGGAGCTGTTTTTT
few | TRBD1 | TRBJ2-1 | TRBV20-1 | CSARTPGQGTFGQFF | TGCAGTGCTAGGACCCCGGGACAGGGGACCTTTGGGCAGTTCTTC
few | - | TRBJ1-1 | TRBV4-1 | CATALGANTEAFF | TGCGCCACAGCTCTCGGGGCCAACACTGAAGCTTTCTTT
few | TRBD1 | TRBJ2-1 | TRBV18 | CASSPIGQGANNEQFF | TGTGCCAGCTCACCTATTGGACAGGGGGCAAACAATGAGCAGTTCTTC
medium-sized | TRBD1 | TRBJ2-3 | TRBV20-1 | CSARGDRADTQYF | TGCAGTGCTAGAGGGGACAGGGCAGATACGCAGTATTTT
few | TRBD1 | TRBJ1-6 | TRBV5-7 | CASRDRGQGDSPLHF | TGTGCCAGCAGAGACCGGGGACAGGGGGATTCACCCCTCCACTTT